These 31 T cell receptor beta chains came from one sample sequenced in a study of blood T cells in healthy people across ages. Combining a sample-barcoded 5' primer with a J-beta primer mix, a second PCR ran for roughly 6 to 12 cycles. In TCRdb, the 5' RACE reads were re-called with MiXCR into one record per CDR3 protein. Of about 640,000 distinct CDR3 sequences listed, roughly 58% are singletons. Specimen: blood. These receptors all stem from a man aged 60 to 75 in good health.

Comments on this clonotype: One end of the junction varies from germline; a read error may be responsible. The chain couples TRBV6-2 or TRBV6-3 to TRBJ2-5; 12 bases agree with TRBD2. The CDR3 is 18 amino acids. Germline V CDR1 and CDR2: MNHEY, SVGEGT. The DNA for the CDR3 is TGTGCCAGCAGCCTCCGACTAGCGGGGGTAGGGCTCCAAGAGACCCGGTACTTC. Residues: CASSLRLAGVGLQETRYF.

This clonotype was observed a handful of times. CDR3: CASSPGLGWSEQYF. CDR3 in DNA: TGTGCCAGCAGTCCAGGGTTAGGGTGGTCCGAGCAGTACTTC. The rearrangement uses TRBV12-3 or TRBV12-4 and TRBJ2-5; D might be TRBD1 (5 bases). The end of the DNA fits TRBJ2-7 better, so the J call may be wrong. This CDR3 has 14 amino acids.

The rearrangement joins TRBV29-1 to TRBJ2-7; TRBD2 aligns across 14 bases. Trimming cost V 7 bases and J 2 bases; bases outside gene matches: 7. The CDR3 runs to 15 residues. Germline CDR1 reads SQVTM; CDR2 reads ANQGSEA. The chain's CDR3 is CSAQGTSGGTYEQYF. The DNA for the CDR3 is TGCAGCGCCCAAGGGACTAGCGGGGGTACCTACGAGCAGTACTTC.

The V gene is TRBV20-1, the J gene TRBJ1-6, with a possible D match to TRBD1 (5 bases). V dropped 6 bases and J dropped 6 bases, with 9 bases sitting between them. Germline V gene sequence: CDR1 DFQATT, CDR2 SNEGSKA (reference sequence). This CDR3 has 12 residues. Written as DNA, the CDR3 is TGCAGTGCCCGGGACTTTAATTCACCCCTCCACTTT. Translation: CSARDFNSPLHF.

This clonotype was seen a handful of times. V and J are TRBV3-1 and TRBJ1-6; D gene unclear. This CDR3 is built from 16 residues. CDR1 is LGHDT and CDR2 is YNNKEL in the germline V gene (reference sequence). The V end was cut by 1 base, the J end by 8 bases, with 15 bases between. CDR3 loop: CASSQGSAGIHSPLHF. CDR3 DNA sequence: TGTGCCAGCAGCCAAGGGTCCGCGGGGATTCATTCACCCCTCCACTTT.

This clonotype was seen a few times. The V and J genes are TRBV2 and TRBJ1-6; D is unclear. V was trimmed by 7 bases and J by 7 bases, leaving 11 bases between them. The CDR3 consists of 13 residues. Germline V gives CDR1 SNHLY, CDR2 FYNNEI. In nucleotides, the CDR3 is TGTGCCAGCAACGAGACGAGGAATTCACCCCTCCACTTT. Protein: CASNETRNSPLHF.

The count of this clonotype is one. V gene TRBV7-2 combines with J gene TRBJ2-7, with D tentatively TRBD1 or TRBD2 (5 bases each). The CDR3 runs to 15 residues. Trimming shortened V by 4 bases and J by 9 bases, and 22 bases separated the two germline ends. Germline V CDR1 and CDR2: SGHTA, FQGNSA. In DNA form, the CDR3 reads TGTGCCAGCAGCTCTAAACCGGGGACCCCAAGTTGGCAGTACTTC. Its protein is CASSSKPGTPSWQYF.

The rearrangement uses TRBV11-2 and TRBJ2-7; D might be TRBD1 (5 bases). The CDR3 loop spans 14 amino acids. CDR1 and CDR2 (germline): SGHAT, FQNNGV. Between the trimmed V and J ends, which lost 1 base and 4 bases, there was a span of 11 bases. Written as DNA, the CDR3 is TGTGCCAGCAGCTTAGGACAGATCGCTTACGAGCAGTACTTC. It encodes CASSLGQIAYEQYF.

The chain combines TRBV20-1 with TRBJ2-1; the D gene is possibly TRBD1 (7 bases). This CDR3 has 15 residues. CDR1 and CDR2 (germline): DFQATT, SNEGSKA (reference sequence). Trimming pared 5 bases from V and 4 bases from J, leaving 18 bases between. CDR3 nucleotides: TGCAGTGCTCAGTCGCGGGACAGCCGGTACAATGAGCAGTTCTTC. It translates to CSAQSRDSRYNEQFF.

The chain carries TRBV3-1 and TRBJ2-7; D is unclear. Trimming pared 3 bases from V and 5 bases from J, leaving 20 bases between. Looked up from germline, CDR1 is LGHDT and CDR2 is YNNKEL (reference sequence). This CDR3 contains 16 residues. DNA of the CDR3: TGTGCCAGCAGCCATCTTATCCGGACCGACGGGCACGAGCAGTACTTC. Its protein is CASSHLIRTDGHEQYF.

The gene calls are TRBV12-3 or TRBV12-4 and TRBJ2-2, with 10 bases fitting TRBD2. The V segment lost 7 bases and the J segment 0 bases; nucleotides outside the gene matches: 14. The CDR3 consists of 19 residues. The CDR3: CASNTFGVAGGPNTGELFF. The CDR3 DNA follows: TGTGCCAGCAACACCTTCGGGGTAGCGGGGGGTCCGAACACCGGGGAGCTGTTTTTT.

The chain links TRBV29-1 to TRBJ1-2; the match to TRBD1 covers 9 bases. The CDR3 has 13 residues. Germline V gene lookup returns CDR1 SQVTM and CDR2 ANQGSEA. V was pared by 5 bases and J by 4 bases, with 5 bases of the junction left unmatched. DNA of the CDR3: TGCAGCGTTCGCGGACAGGGGAGCTATGGCTACACCTTC. Its protein product is CSVRGQGSYGYTF.

The V call is TRBV3-1, the J call TRBJ2-1, with 9 bases identical to TRBD2. V was pared by 4 bases and J by 3 bases, with 4 bases of the junction left unmatched. Per the germline V gene, CDR1 is LGHDT and CDR2 is YNNKEL (reference sequence). The CDR3 runs to 15 residues. CDR3 DNA sequence: TGTGCCAGCAGCCTAGCGGGGGATATCTACAATGAGCAGTTCTTC. This codes for CASSLAGDIYNEQFF.

This clonotype has just a few counts. This chain uses TRBV11-2 with TRBJ2-1; 15 nucleotides agree with TRBD2. V trimming: 4 bases; J trimming: 5 bases; junction bases outside the gene matches: 6. The CDR3 loop spans 17 amino acids. CDR1 is SGHAT and CDR2 is FQNNGV in the germline V gene. In DNA, the CDR3 is TGTGCCAGCAGCTATGGACTAGCGGGGGGGGCCAACAATGAGCAGTTCTTC. It yields the protein CASSYGLAGGANNEQFF.

This chain connects TRBV6-2 or TRBV6-3 to TRBJ2-5; TRBD2 matches at 7 bases. Germline V lookup: CDR1 MNHEY, CDR2 SVGEGT. The junction had 9 bases not matched to a gene; V was cut back by 10 bases and J by 4 bases. The CDR3 is 13 amino acids. As DNA, the CDR3 is TGTGCCACTGGCGACCCGGGGGGAGAGACCCAGTACTTC. This gives the protein CATGDPGGETQYF.

This clonotype was counted only a few times. CDR3 sequence (DNA): TGTGCCATCAGTGGGACTAGCGAAGAGACCCAGTACTTC. It specifies CAISGTSEETQYF. V and J are TRBV10-3 and TRBJ2-5; TRBD2 aligns across 9 bases. V was clipped by 4 bases and J by 3 bases; unmatched bases: 0. Germline V gene sequence: CDR1 ENHRY, CDR2 SYGVKD. The CDR3 loop spans 13 amino acids.

In its sample, this clonotype was seen a few times. The chain has TRBV7-2 and TRBJ2-1; no reliable D call. The CDR3 length is 14 residues. The germline CDR1 and CDR2 sequences are SGHTA and FQGNSA. Trimming removed 3 bases at V and 0 bases at J, with 6 bases between. DNA for the CDR3: TGTGCCAGCAGCTTCATCTCCTCCTACAATGAGCAGTTCTTC. Translating gives CASSFISSYNEQFF.

The chain links TRBV12-3 or TRBV12-4 to TRBJ2-3; 12 bases line up with TRBD2. Unmatched junction bases numbered 3, after V lost 5 bases and J lost 6 bases. The CDR3 spans 14 residues. CDR3 sequence reads: CASSHGTSGDTQYF. CDR3 nucleotides: TGTGCCAGCAGTCACGGGACTAGCGGGGATACGCAGTATTTT.

The rearrangement uses TRBV7-9 and TRBJ2-3, with 10 bases matching TRBD2. The CDR3 sequence is 16 residues long. V dropped 5 bases and J dropped 5; count of bases not matched to a gene: 10. CDR1 is SEHNR, CDR2 FQNEAQ, per germline (reference sequence). Here the CDR3 DNA reads TGTGCCAGCAGCCCAGTGCTAGCGGGGGCCGAAGATACGCAGTATTTT. Translation: CASSPVLAGAEDTQYF.

Here the CDR3 reads CAISEGGQGWDIQYF. CDR3 sequence (DNA): TGTGCCATCAGTGAGGGGGGCCAGGGATGGGACATTCAGTACTTC. The rearrangement joins TRBV10-3 to TRBJ2-4, with D tentatively TRBD1 (6 bases). The CDR3 contains 15 residues. Germline values: CDR1 ENHRY, CDR2 SYGVKD. V shed 2 bases and J shed 8 bases, with 16 bases lying between them.

The chain is built from TRBV14 and TRBJ2-3, with 9 bases identical to TRBD2. Germline V gene lookup returns CDR1 SGHDN and CDR2 FVKESK. The length of the CDR3 is 14 residues. The V gene end was trimmed by 6 bases and the J gene end by 6 bases; junction bases not matched to a gene: 7. The CDR3 DNA follows: TGTGCCAGCAGTCGAGCGGGGGGATGGGATACGCAGTATTTT. Protein: CASSRAGGWDTQYF.

The V call is TRBV7-2, the J call TRBJ2-4; 9 bases fit TRBD1. Germline lookup yields CDR1 SGHTA and CDR2 FQGNSA. The CDR3 has 17 residues. Germline trimming cut 4 bases from V and 0 bases from J; bases unmatched to any gene: 7. The CDR3 DNA follows: TGTGCCAGCAGCTCGGACAGGGGTAGGCTAGCCAAAAACATTCAGTACTTC. It codes for CASSSDRGRLAKNIQYF.

This clonotype appeared a few times. The chain uses TRBV5-1 and TRBJ2-5; 10 bases are shared with TRBD1. Germline assignment: CDR1 SGHRS and CDR2 YFSETQ. Unmatched junction bases numbered 8, after V lost 4 bases and J lost 2 bases. The length of the CDR3 is 16 residues. CDR3 loop: CASSLTGGDEQETQYF. CDR3 nucleotides: TGCGCCAGCAGCCTGACAGGGGGCGACGAACAAGAGACCCAGTACTTC.

The rearrangement uses TRBV18 and TRBJ1-5; perhaps TRBD1 as D (6 bases). Germline values: CDR1 KGHSH, CDR2 LQKENI. Trimming removed 5 bases from V and 0 bases from J, with 11 bases in between. The CDR3 is 15 residues long. The CDR3 bases are TGTGCCAGCTCAGCAGACAGGTATAGCAATCAGCCCCAGCATTTT. Its protein is CASSADRYSNQPQHF.

V usage is TRBV6-2 or TRBV6-3 and J usage is TRBJ2-3; D might be TRBD2 (6 bases). The CDR3 runs to 16 residues. Looked up from germline, CDR1 is MNHEY and CDR2 is SVGEGT. The V gene lost 0 bases and the J gene lost 4 bases, with 14 bases spanning the gap. The CDR3 DNA reads as TGTGCCAGCAGTTACTCGGGGCTAGCGAGCTCAGATACGCAGTATTTT. Translating gives CASSYSGLASSDTQYF.

The V gene is TRBV7-7, the J gene TRBJ2-3; TRBD1 matches at 7 bases. The CDR3 runs 13 residues. Germline V gene data show CDR1 as SSHAT and CDR2 as FNYEAQ (reference sequence). V lost 3 bases to trimming and J lost 6 bases; unmatched junction nucleotides: 3. The CDR3 coding sequence is TGTGCCAGCAGCTTCACAGGGGAGGATACGCAGTATTTT. It encodes CASSFTGEDTQYF.

This clonotype was recorded at least ten times. V gene TRBV6-5 combines with J gene TRBJ2-5; D is unresolved. This CDR3 contains 12 residues. Germline-derived CDR1 and CDR2 are MNHEY and SVGAGI. Trimming took off 0 bases at V and 4 bases at J, with 3 bases between the two ends. The CDR3 reads CASSYSGETQYF. CDR3 coding DNA: TGTGCCAGCAGTTACTCCGGAGAGACCCAGTACTTC.

The J gene is TRBJ2-7, the V gene TRBV11-2; 14 nucleotides align to TRBD2. The J call is in doubt because the DNA end fits TRBJ2-5 better. CDR1 and CDR2 (germline): SGHAT, FQNNGV. CDR3 size: 17 residues. CDR3 loop: CASSLGLAGGIQETQYF. CDR3 sequence (DNA): TGTGCCAGCAGCTTAGGACTAGCGGGGGGGATTCAAGAGACCCAGTACTTC.

The rearrangement links TRBV5-1 to TRBJ2-3; 13 nucleotides agree with TRBD2. This CDR3 comprises 17 residues. Per germline, CDR1 SGHRS and CDR2 YFSETQ. The J segment lost 0 bases and the V segment lost 6 bases, leaving 7 bases of the junction unmatched. CDR3 residues: CASKTSGRALSTDTQYF. In DNA form, the CDR3 reads TGCGCCAGCAAAACTAGCGGGAGGGCCTTGAGCACAGATACGCAGTATTTT.

This chain links TRBV20-1 with TRBJ2-7, with 7 bases lining up with TRBD1. Trimming at V came to 5 bases and at J to 0 bases, leaving 10 bases not matched to a gene. The germline CDR1 and CDR2 sequences are DFQATT and SNEGSKA (reference sequence). This CDR3 comprises 15 residues. Written as DNA, the CDR3 is TGCAGTGCTGTTGGGACAGACCCAAACTCCTACGAGCAGTACTTC. It is translated as CSAVGTDPNSYEQYF.

The count of this clonotype is one. The chain is built from TRBV7-6 and TRBJ2-6; maybe TRBD1 (5 bases). CDR3 length: 17 amino acids. Germline CDR1 and CDR2: SGHVS and FNYEAQ. V lost 0 bases, J lost 0 bases, and 9 bases lay in between. In DNA, the CDR3 is TGTGCCAGCAGCTTAGCGTTAGGGGTCTCTGGGGCCAACGTCCTGACTTTC. Amino acid sequence: CASSLALGVSGANVLTF.